The clone carrying this TCR beta chain was detected a few times. What it binds is unknown. The record originates from a study of identical twins. Study-wide points: Models underpredicted monozygotic twin sharing of out-of-frame TCR alpha. A cross-sectional statistical analysis, not follow-up of the same donors, supported the conclusions. Partly confounded zero-insertion analyses could result from invariant MAIT and iNKT cells.

Trimming removed 2 bases at V and 7 bases at J, with 5 bases between. The germline CDR1 and CDR2 sequences are MNHNY and SVGAGI (reference sequence). This CDR3 contains 11 residues. It was template switching that added a universal primer site, and there were unique molecular identifiers on the cDNA. TCRdb itself ran the 5' RACE reads through MiXCR, one entry per CDR3 protein. In the table there are some 660,000 distinct CDR3 sequences, over 8.5% of which are singletons. These same data were also listed under a study on yellow fever vaccine responses in identical twins.

The sequencing input was PBMCs. This receptor was identified in a woman in her late teens or twenties in good health. V gene TRBV6-6 combines with J gene TRBJ1-1; a weak D match, TRBD1 (5 bases). The CDR3 region has the DNA TGTGCCAGCAGTTACGACAGTGAAGCTTTCTTT. Residues: CASSYDSEAFF.